This T cell receptor (beta chain) was retrieved from a study of Ad26.COV2.S vaccination and SARS-CoV-2 variants. As to treatment: about 20 received Ad26.COV2.S at low or high dose, single or two shots; five or six received placebo; per-sample allocation not given. The investigators took samples on day 63 after the first vaccine or placebo injection. The CDR3 has 14 residues. Trimming shortened V by 2 bases and J by 4 bases, and 11 bases separated the two germline ends. Per the germline V gene, CDR1 is GTSNPN and CDR2 is SVGIG (reference sequence). Here immunoSEQ multiplex PCR was the method, and the copy in TCRdb shows in-frame clones only, minus some. Altogether hundreds of thousands of clones are present, around nine tenths being singletons, with the ten largest covering 3.4%.

This TCR derives from a person between 18 and 59 years old who received the Ad26.COV2.S COVID-19 vaccine or a placebo. The sample was peripheral blood, taken in a trial of Ad26.COV2.S vaccine versus placebo. The chain links TRBV30 to TRBJ2-2, with no clear D. For the CDR3, the DNA is TGTGCCTGGAGTAGAGGTTCGATCACCGGGGAGCTGTTTTTT. It yields the protein CAWSRGSITGELFF.